This T cell receptor beta chain comes out of a study of CD8 T cells in ankylosing spondylitis. TCR beta libraries were made by quantitative 5'-RACE with molecular barcodes. TCRdb reprocessed the 5' RACE reads via MiXCR and lists one record per CDR3 protein. The sample lists hundreds of thousands of distinct CDR3 sequences, approximately 12% occurring once. To note about this clonotype: Its specificity is not known.

Whole-study results and caveats: In ankylosing spondylitis blood, a motif of several highly homologous TCR beta variants appeared characteristic. Earlier literature documents some of the motif variants in reactive arthritis synovial fluid and blood. CD8+ cells made up the disease-linked clones, which were relatively rare in peripheral blood.

Germline CDR1 is DFQATT and CDR2 is SNEGSKA (reference sequence). The CDR3 extends over 15 amino acids. V was pared by 6 bases and J by 2 bases, with 19 bases between. This sequence was found in a male donor with ankylosing spondylitis. The sample consisted of blood, either unsorted or a sorted T cell fraction (not recorded which). This chain joins TRBV20-1 and TRBJ1-1, with a possible D match to TRBD1 (6 bases). In nucleotides, the CDR3 is TGCAGTGCGCCTGCCGGGACAAAAGCAAACACTGAAGCTTTCTTT. Encoded protein: CSAPAGTKANTEAFF.